What follows are 7 T cell receptor beta chains derived from one specimen sequenced in a study of shared clonotypes between healthy human individuals. Naive CD8 populations comprised CD45RO-negative cells positively selected for CCR7, excluding terminally differentiated effector memory CD45RA+ cells. Using immunoSEQ multiplex PCR, the repertoire was profiled, and TCRdb retains in-frame clones only, with some absent. The data show about 680,000 clones, about 91% seen once. Sequencing input: naive CD8+ T cells sorted from blood. These TCRs come from a man aged 25-45 years in good health.

This chain connects TRBV7-2 to TRBJ2-1; D is unclear. Per germline, CDR1 SGHTA and CDR2 FQGNSA. The V and J ends lost 1 base and 6 bases respectively, with 10 bases between them. The length of the CDR3 is 14 residues. In nucleotides, the CDR3 is TGTGCCAGCAGCTTAGTATCCAGTCCCAATGAGCAGTTCTTC. Protein sequence: CASSLVSSPNEQFF. The full variable domain, completed using reference TRBV7-2 and TRBJ2-1, is GAGVSQSPSNKVTEKGKDVELRCDPISGHTALYWYRQSLGQGLEFLIYFQGNSAPDKSGLPSDRFSAERTGGSVSTLTIQRTQQEDSAVYLCASSLVSSPNEQFFGPGTRLTVL.

In its sample, this clone was seen once. V is TRBV27 and J is TRBJ2-3; D gene unclear. V dropped 3 bases and J dropped 2 bases, with 12 bases sitting between them. CDR3 length: 15 amino acids. Germline V gene lookup returns CDR1 MNHEY and CDR2 SMNVEV (reference sequence). This CDR3 reads CASSFGPATTDTQYF. The CDR3 DNA sequence: TGTGCCAGCAGTTTTGGCCCTGCGACCACAGATACGCAGTATTTT.

The rearrangement uses TRBV4-3 and TRBJ2-7; 7 bases fit TRBD1. Trimming at V came to 0 bases and at J to 3 bases, leaving 8 bases not matched to a gene. The CDR3 has 16 amino acids. CDR1 and CDR2 from the germline V gene are LGHNA and YSLEER. CDR3 amino acids: CASSQEPRQGNYEQYF. The CDR3, as DNA: TGCGCCAGCAGCCAAGAACCGCGACAGGGAAACTACGAGCAGTACTTC.

The chain employs TRBV5-1 and TRBJ2-1, with D possibly matching TRBD1 (6 bases). The germline V gene encodes CDR1 SGHRS and CDR2 YFSETQ. This CDR3 has 15 residues. V shed 2 bases and J shed 8 bases, with 17 bases lying between them. The CDR3 here is CASSFSGHLSHEQFF. In DNA form, the CDR3 reads TGCGCCAGCAGCTTTTCGGGACACTTGTCCCATGAGCAGTTCTTC.

The rearrangement links TRBV5-5 to TRBJ2-7, with D perhaps given as TRBD1 or TRBD2 (6 bases each). V lost 0 bases, J lost 3 bases, and 10 bases lay in between. Germline V gives CDR1 SGHKS, CDR2 YYEKEE (reference sequence). CDR3 length: 14 residues. The CDR3 protein is CASSLEGGYYEQYF. The CDR3 DNA sequence: TGTGCCAGCAGCTTGGAGGGGGGATACTACGAGCAGTACTTC.

In this sample, this clone turned up once. This chain links TRBV9 with TRBJ2-2, with 8 nucleotides matching TRBD1. This CDR3 has 17 residues. The junction had 10 bases not matched to a gene; V was cut back by 1 base and J by 5 bases. Germline CDR1 is SGDLS and CDR2 is YYNGEE. This chain's CDR3 is CASSVPRTGKTTGELFF. In nucleotides, the CDR3 is TGTGCCAGCAGCGTACCCCGGACAGGGAAGACGACCGGGGAGCTGTTTTTT.

V and J are TRBV5-5 and TRBJ2-7; D gene unclear. Trimming left V 5 bases short and J 5 bases short, with 17 bases between. The V gene's germline CDR1 is SGHKS and CDR2 YYEKEE (reference sequence). This CDR3 contains 14 residues. CDR3 sequence reads: CASSSSFEWDEQYF. The CDR3 coding sequence is TGTGCCAGCAGTTCTAGTTTTGAGTGGGACGAGCAGTACTTC.